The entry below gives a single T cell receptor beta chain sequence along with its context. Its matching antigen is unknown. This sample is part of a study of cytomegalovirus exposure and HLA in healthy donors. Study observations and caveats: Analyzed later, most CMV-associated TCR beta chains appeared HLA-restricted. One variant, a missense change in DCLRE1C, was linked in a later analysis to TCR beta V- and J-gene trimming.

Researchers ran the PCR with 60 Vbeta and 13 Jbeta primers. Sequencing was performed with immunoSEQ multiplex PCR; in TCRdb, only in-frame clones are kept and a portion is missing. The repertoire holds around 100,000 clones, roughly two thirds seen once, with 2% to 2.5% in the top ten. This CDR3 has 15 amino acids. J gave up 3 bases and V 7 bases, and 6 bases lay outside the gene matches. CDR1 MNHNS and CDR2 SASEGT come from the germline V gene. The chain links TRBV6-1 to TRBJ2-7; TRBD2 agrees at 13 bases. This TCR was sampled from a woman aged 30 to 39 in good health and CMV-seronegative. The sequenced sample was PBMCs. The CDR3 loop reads CASIERTSGSYEQYF. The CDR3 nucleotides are TGTGCCAGCATTGAGAGGACTAGCGGGAGCTACGAGCAGTACTTC.